The present T cell receptor beta chain was sequenced within a study of cytomegalovirus exposure and HLA in healthy donors. The study, taken as a whole, reports: Previous analysis showed most TCR beta V segments were productive about 87% or about 30% of the time.

Amplification used 60 Vbeta primers and 13 Jbeta primers. The table came from immunoSEQ multiplex PCR; TCRdb's copy has only in-frame clones and leaves some out. In the table there are 240,000 or so clones, more than 75% of which are singletons. V lost 0 bases and J lost 5, with 8 bases in between. Germline V gene sequence: CDR1 LGHNA, CDR2 YNFKEQ. The CDR3 totals 14 residues. As concerns this clone: No antigen is known for it.

The TCR sequence derives from a woman aged 35 to 49 in good health and CMV-seropositive. Sequences were obtained from PBMCs. This chain connects TRBV4-2 to TRBJ2-1; D is ambiguous. CDR3 in amino acids: CASSQDRSHNEQFF. CDR3 sequence (DNA): TGTGCCAGCAGCCAAGATCGCAGTCACAATGAGCAGTTCTTC.